Listed below are T cell receptor beta chains from one sample, sequenced in a study of regulatory T cells in long-lasting Graves disease. TCRdb reprocessed the multiplex PCR reads via MiXCR and lists one record per CDR3 protein. Among 420,000 or so distinct CDR3 sequences listed, around 15% were seen once. These records were also assigned to another study, of T cells in Graves' hyperthyroidism and ophthalmopathy.

Sequenced material: peripheral blood mononuclear cells (PBMCs), taken at new diagnosis, from a patient treated with antithyroid drugs. The origin of the receptors is a woman in her late teens or twenties with Graves disease. Each CDR3 is given with its conserved first and last residue. The D gene is left open where the match is weak. A row's size may be missing; if present it is once, few, many or a size class.

D: -; V: TRBV28; J: TRBJ2-6; length: 17; size: many; CDR3: CASSLMVVRSGANVLTF; DNA: TGTGCCAGCAGTTTAATGGTGGTTCGGTCTGGGGCCAACGTCCTGACTTTC
D: -; V: TRBV12-3/TRBV12-4; J: TRBJ2-3; length: 17; size: few; CDR3: CASSGLTRVGGTDTQYF; DNA: TGTGCCAGCAGTGGGCTTACTCGGGTAGGGGGCACAGATACGCAGTATTTT
D: TRBD1; V: TRBV12-3/TRBV12-4; J: TRBJ1-1; length: 13; size: -; CDR3: CASRNSGQGEAFF; DNA: TGTGCCAGCAGAAATTCGGGACAGGGAGAAGCTTTCTTT
D: TRBD2; V: TRBV7-2; J: TRBJ2-7; length: 14; size: -; CDR3: CASSLLSGRGEQYF; DNA: TGTGCCAGCAGCTTATTGAGCGGGAGAGGCGAGCAGTACTTC
D: TRBD1; V: TRBV5-1; J: TRBJ2-2; length: 16; size: -; CDR3: CASSLGTGSNTGELFF; DNA: TGCGCCAGCAGCTTGGGGACAGGGAGTAACACCGGGGAGCTGTTTTTT
D: TRBD2; V: TRBV19; J: TRBJ2-3; length: 14; size: few; CDR3: CASSMGREPDTQYF; DNA: TGTGCCAGTAGTATGGGGCGGGAGCCAGATACGCAGTATTTT
D: TRBD2; V: TRBV19; J: TRBJ2-2; length: 16; size: -; CDR3: CASSTLGLAGGLKLFF; DNA: TGTGCCAGTAGTACTCTGGGACTAGCGGGAGGGCTCAAGCTGTTTTTT
D: -; V: TRBV7-2; J: TRBJ2-1; length: 15; size: -; CDR3: CASSVLGYSYNEQFF; DNA: TGTGCCAGCAGCGTACTGGGTTACTCCTACAATGAGCAGTTCTTC
D: TRBD2; V: TRBV5-5; J: TRBJ2-2; length: 16; size: -; CDR3: CASSLEAGGGTGELFF; DNA: TGTGCCAGCAGCTTGGAGGCGGGAGGAGGGACCGGGGAGCTGTTTTTT
D: -; V: TRBV3-1; J: TRBJ2-1; length: 13; size: many; CDR3: CASSQGSRSEQFF; DNA: TGTGCCAGCAGCCAAGGTTCCCGTAGTGAGCAGTTCTTC
D: -; V: TRBV18; J: TRBJ2-5; length: 13; size: many; CDR3: CASSPPGQETQYF; DNA: TGTGCCAGCTCACCACCGGGTCAAGAGACCCAGTACTTC
D: -; V: TRBV29-1; J: TRBJ2-5; length: 12; size: -; CDR3: CSVESREETQYF; DNA: TGCAGCGTTGAATCCAGGGAAGAGACCCAGTACTTC
D: TRBD2; V: TRBV20-1; J: TRBJ2-3; length: 17; size: -; CDR3: CSAIHSGRDRSTDTQYF; DNA: TGCAGTGCTATTCATAGCGGGAGGGACCGTAGCACAGATACGCAGTATTTT
D: -; V: TRBV10-3; J: TRBJ1-5; length: 14; size: -; CDR3: CAISEFGGNQPQHF; DNA: TGTGCCATCAGTGAATTCGGGGGCAATCAGCCCCAGCATTTT
D: TRBD1; V: TRBV6-1; J: TRBJ2-7; length: 14; size: -; CDR3: CASKPGTGSYEQYF; DNA: TGTGCCAGCAAGCCCGGGACAGGGTCCTACGAGCAGTACTTC
D: TRBD1; V: TRBV19; J: TRBJ1-5; length: 15; size: few; CDR3: CASAMGQGLNQPQHF; DNA: TGTGCCAGCGCAATGGGACAGGGACTCAATCAGCCCCAGCATTTT
D: -; V: TRBV7-9; J: TRBJ2-5; length: 16; size: many; CDR3: CASSSYGSRGQETQYF; DNA: TGTGCCAGCAGCTCTTACGGGTCTCGGGGCCAAGAGACCCAGTACTTC
D: -; V: TRBV7-9; J: TRBJ2-4; length: 15; size: many; CDR3: CASSPPQGAKNIQYF; DNA: TGTGCCAGCAGCCCGCCTCAGGGGGCCAAAAACATTCAGTACTTC
D: -; V: TRBV2; J: TRBJ1-1; length: 16; size: -; CDR3: CASSEEGRMPNTEAFF; DNA: TGTGCCAGCAGTGAAGAGGGGAGGATGCCGAACACTGAAGCTTTCTTT
D: -; V: TRBV12-3/TRBV12-4; J: TRBJ2-6; length: 11; size: many; CDR3: CASSHLNVLTF; DNA: TGTGCCAGCAGTCACCTCAACGTCCTGACTTTC
D: TRBD1; V: TRBV20-1; J: TRBJ2-1; length: 15; size: many; CDR3: CSAGRGFSSYNEQFF; DNA: TGCAGTGCTGGCAGGGGGTTTAGCTCCTACAATGAGCAGTTCTTC
D: TRBD1; V: TRBV6-1; J: TRBJ1-1; length: 15; size: many; CDR3: CARRFPGTENTEAFF; DNA: TGTGCCAGACGATTTCCCGGGACAGAGAACACTGAAGCTTTCTTT
D: TRBD1; V: TRBV6-1; J: TRBJ2-7; length: 13; size: -; CDR3: CASSWGQHYEQYF; DNA: TGTGCCAGCAGCTGGGGACAGCACTACGAGCAGTACTTC
D: -; V: TRBV30; J: TRBJ1-2; length: 15; size: many; CDR3: CAWSRGLGEGGGYTF; DNA: TGTGCCTGGAGTAGAGGGCTCGGGGAGGGAGGTGGCTACACCTTC
D: -; V: TRBV20-1; J: TRBJ1-2; length: 14; size: -; CDR3: CSARDKGTNYGYTF; DNA: TGCAGTGCTAGAGATAAGGGAACTAACTATGGCTACACCTTC
D: -; V: TRBV6-1; J: TRBJ2-7; length: 14; size: -; CDR3: CASTKEGHQYEQYF; DNA: TGTGCCAGCACAAAGGAGGGACACCAGTACGAGCAGTACTTC
D: -; V: TRBV6-2/TRBV6-3; J: TRBJ2-1; length: 14; size: many; CDR3: CASKIGAKGGEQFF; DNA: TGTGCCAGCAAGATCGGGGCAAAAGGGGGTGAGCAGTTCTTC
D: -; V: TRBV28; J: TRBJ2-6; length: 13; size: -; CDR3: CASSVSGVNVLTF; DNA: TGTGCCAGCAGTGTATCTGGGGTCAACGTCCTGACTTTC
D: -; V: TRBV6-2/TRBV6-3; J: TRBJ2-7; length: 12; size: many; CDR3: CASAVVHYEQYF; DNA: TGTGCCAGCGCAGTAGTCCACTACGAGCAGTACTTC
D: -; V: TRBV9; J: TRBJ1-1; length: 13; size: -; CDR3: CASSEEVRDEAFF; DNA: TGTGCCAGCAGCGAAGAGGTCCGAGATGAAGCTTTCTTT
D: -; V: TRBV27; J: TRBJ2-3; length: 13; size: -; CDR3: CASRSRVADTQYF; DNA: TGTGCCAGCAGGTCTAGGGTGGCAGATACGCAGTATTTT
D: -; V: TRBV20-1; J: TRBJ1-2; length: 12; size: many; CDR3: CSARRGLYGYTF; DNA: TGCAGTGCTAGACGCGGACTCTATGGCTACACCTTC
D: -; V: TRBV7-7; J: TRBJ2-3; length: 13; size: many; CDR3: CASSLRLDDTQYF; DNA: TGTGCTAGCAGCCTTAGACTAGATGATACGCAGTATTTT
D: TRBD2; V: TRBV3-1; J: TRBJ2-1; length: 14; size: many; CDR3: CASSQEVVAGGKFF; DNA: TGTGCCAGCAGCCAAGAAGTGGTGGCGGGAGGGAAGTTCTTC
D: TRBD1; V: TRBV2; J: TRBJ2-5; length: 16; size: -; CDR3: CASKKRTGGNQETQYF; DNA: TGTGCCAGCAAGAAACGGACAGGGGGGAACCAAGAGACCCAGTACTTC
D: -; V: TRBV20-1; J: TRBJ2-7; length: 13; size: many; CDR3: CSAPAGKSYEQYF; DNA: TGCAGTGCTCCAGCCGGGAAGTCCTACGAGCAGTACTTC
D: -; V: TRBV7-9; J: TRBJ2-2; length: 14; size: many; CDR3: CASSPPRVPGELFF; DNA: TGTGCCAGCAGCCCCCCAAGAGTCCCCGGGGAGCTGTTTTTT
D: -; V: TRBV12-3/TRBV12-4; J: TRBJ1-5; length: 14; size: -; CDR3: CASSIYPGGQPQHF; DNA: TGTGCCAGCAGTATTTACCCGGGGGGGCAGCCCCAGCATTTT
D: TRBD1; V: TRBV12-3/TRBV12-4; J: TRBJ1-1; length: 14; size: many; CDR3: CASSLQGVRAEAFF; DNA: TGTGCCAGCAGTTTACAGGGGGTAAGGGCTGAAGCTTTCTTT
D: -; V: TRBV20-1; J: TRBJ2-5; length: 13; size: -; CDR3: CSARDPGMETQYF; DNA: TGCAGTGCTAGAGATCCGGGGATGGAGACCCAGTACTTC
D: TRBD2; V: TRBV28; J: TRBJ2-7; length: 18; size: many; CDR3: CASISGLAGGPLLYEQYF; DNA: TGTGCCAGCATCTCAGGACTAGCGGGAGGGCCCCTTCTCTACGAGCAGTACTTC
D: -; V: TRBV7-9; J: TRBJ2-2; length: 16; size: -; CDR3: CASSAVGRENTGELFF; DNA: TGTGCCAGCAGCGCAGTGGGGCGGGAGAACACCGGGGAGCTGTTTTTT
D: -; V: TRBV5-1; J: TRBJ1-1; length: 15; size: -; CDR3: CASSLEQQANTEAIF; DNA: TGCGCCAGCAGCTTGGAACAGCAAGCGAACACTGAAGCTATCTTT
D: -; V: TRBV20-1; J: TRBJ2-3; length: 15; size: few; CDR3: CSFDITGTLASAQYF; DNA: TGCAGCTTTGATATAACCGGGACTCTGGCGAGCGCGCAGTATTTT
D: -; V: TRBV20-1; J: TRBJ2-1; length: 11; size: -; CDR3: CSAATYNEQFF; DNA: TGCAGTGCTGCCACCTACAATGAGCAGTTCTTC
D: -; V: TRBV7-2; J: TRBJ2-7; length: 13; size: -; CDR3: CASSLVRANEQYF; DNA: TGTGCCAGCAGCTTAGTTAGGGCCAACGAGCAGTACTTC
D: TRBD2; V: TRBV13; J: TRBJ2-3; length: 19; size: -; CDR3: CASSLGPSGSLLGTDTQYF; DNA: TGTGCCAGCAGCTTAGGCCCTAGCGGGAGCTTACTCGGCACAGATACGCAGTATTTT
D: -; V: TRBV20-1; J: TRBJ2-1; length: 14; size: many; CDR3: CSSEDSPFSYEQFF; DNA: TGCTCCTCGGAGGACAGTCCGTTTTCTTATGAGCAGTTCTTC
D: TRBD1; V: TRBV24-1; J: TRBJ1-1; length: 14; size: many; CDR3: CATLRDRVFTEAFF; DNA: TGTGCCACCTTGAGGGACAGGGTATTCACTGAAGCTTTCTTT
D: -; V: TRBV29-1; J: TRBJ2-7; length: 12; size: few; CDR3: CSVGTNAYEQYF; DNA: TGCAGCGTTGGGACTAACGCTTACGAGCAGTACTTC
D: -; V: TRBV5-1; J: TRBJ1-1; length: 15; size: many; CDR3: CASSLLSGGNTEAFF; DNA: TGCGCCAGCAGCTTATTGTCAGGTGGAAACACTGAAGCTTTCTTT
D: -; V: TRBV28; J: TRBJ1-2; length: 15; size: many; CDR3: CASSLPASSNYGYTF; DNA: TGTGCCAGCAGTTTACCGGCCAGTTCTAACTATGGCTACACCTTC
D: -; V: TRBV7-8; J: TRBJ2-7; length: 16; size: few; CDR3: CASSDPSASLPYEQYF; DNA: TGTGCCAGCAGCGACCCTTCGGCATCCCTGCCCTACGAGCAGTACTTC
D: TRBD1; V: TRBV28; J: TRBJ2-1; length: 13; size: many; CDR3: CASTGQPGQGKFF; DNA: TGTGCCAGCACGGGACAGCCGGGACAGGGAAAGTTCTTC
D: -; V: TRBV20-1; J: TRBJ1-1; length: 12; size: many; CDR3: CSARRTNTEAFF; DNA: TGCAGTGCTAGGCGGACGAACACTGAAGCTTTCTTT
D: -; V: TRBV6-1; J: TRBJ2-3; length: 18; size: -; CDR3: CASSPTLGGGTTTDTQYF; DNA: TGTGCCAGCAGTCCCACACTGGGTGGCGGGACCACCACAGATACGCAGTATTTT
D: -; V: TRBV10-3; J: TRBJ2-1; length: 12; size: many; CDR3: CATAGQYNEQFF; DNA: TGTGCCACAGCAGGGCAGTACAATGAGCAGTTCTTC